This is a list of T cell receptor beta chains from one sample in a study of cytomegalovirus exposure and HLA in healthy donors. TCRdb keeps only in-frame clones here, not all; method: immunoSEQ multiplex PCR. The table includes roughly 130,000 clones, more than 8% detected once. The sample taken for sequencing was PBMCs. Source of these receptors: a man aged 40-49 years in good health and CMV-seronegative. The CDR3 runs from the conserved cysteine through the conserved F or W. Fields, in order: J gene, D gene, clone size, V gene, CDR3 DNA, CDR3 protein. D genes are given only for firm matches. The size entry is marked missing in some rows and otherwise reads once, few, many or a size class.

>TRBJ1-1|-|-|TRBV7-9
TGTGCCAGCAGCTTACCGAAGGGACTGCACACTGAAGCTTTCTTT
CASSLPKGLHTEAFF
>TRBJ2-7|-|few|TRBV27
TGTGCCAGCAGTCCCCAACCAGGGGTCCTCTACGAGCAGTACTTC
CASSPQPGVLYEQYF
>TRBJ1-2|TRBD1|few|TRBV19
TGTGCCAGTAGTATAGCGAGACAGGGGCGACGGAATGGCTACACCTTC
CASSIARQGRRNGYTF
>TRBJ2-7|-|few|TRBV5-1
TGCGCCAGCAGCTTGGGGACAGCGGACGACGAGCAGTACTTC
CASSLGTADDEQYF
>TRBJ1-2|-|-|TRBV5-6
TGCGCCAGCAGCCCCTGGGACTGGAGTGCCTATGGCTACACCTTC
CASSPWDWSAYGYTF
>TRBJ2-5|-|-|TRBV14
TGTGCCAGCAGCCCTCGATTGCAGGAGACCCAGTACTTC
CASSPRLQETQYF
>TRBJ1-4|-|few|TRBV30
TGTGCCTGGAGCGATTCAGGGGAAAATGAAAAACTGTTTTTT
CAWSDSGENEKLFF
>TRBJ2-7|-|few|TRBV5-1
TGCGCCAGCAGCTTGGGTTCGGGGACCTACGAGCAGTACTTC
CASSLGSGTYEQYF
>TRBJ1-3|-|few|TRBV7-9
TGTGCCAGCAGCTTAGACAGCTTCTCTGGAAACACCATATATTTT
CASSLDSFSGNTIYF
>TRBJ1-2|TRBD1|few|TRBV5-6
TGTGCCAGCAGCTCCCCGACAGGGTGGAGTGGCTACACCTTC
CASSSPTGWSGYTF
>TRBJ1-1|TRBD1|few|TRBV18
TGTGCCAGCTCACCCGGGACAGGGGCTAAAACTGAAGCTTTCTTT
CASSPGTGAKTEAFF
>TRBJ1-3|-|-|TRBV10-3
TGTGCCATCGGTAGCTCTGGAAACACCATATATTTT
CAIGSSGNTIYF
>TRBJ1-2|-|few|TRBV6-5
TGTGCCAGCAGTTACGGGCAGTCGAATGGCTACACCTTC
CASSYGQSNGYTF
>TRBJ2-7|TRBD1|few|TRBV28
TGTGCCAGCAGTTTAAGGGGGCTAAGCTCCTACGAGCAGTACTTC
CASSLRGLSSYEQYF
>TRBJ2-7|TRBD2|few|TRBV10-2
TGCGCCAGCAGTGACGGCGGGGGAGGCTACGAGCAGTACTTC
CASSDGGGGYEQYF
>TRBJ1-6|-|few|TRBV7-9
TGTGCCAGCTCTGATAGCTCCTATAATTCACCCCTCCACTTT
CASSDSSYNSPLHF
>TRBJ1-1|TRBD1|few|TRBV5-1
TGCGCCAGCAGCACAGGACAGGGGAACACTGAAGCTTTCTTT
CASSTGQGNTEAFF
>TRBJ2-7|-|few|TRBV11-2
TGTGCCAGCAGTGCGTACAGGGCCTACGAGCAGTACTTC
CASSAYRAYEQYF
>TRBJ2-2|-|few|TRBV6-5
TGTGCCAGCAGTCAAATCACCGGGGAGCTGTTTTTT
CASSQITGELFF
>TRBJ1-2|TRBD1|-|TRBV5-1
TGCGCCACCCCGACAGGGTCGGGCTACACCTTC
CATPTGSGYTF
>TRBJ2-7|-|-|TRBV5-4
TGTGCCAGCAGCCCTCGGGGAGGCTCCTACGAGCAGTACTTC
CASSPRGGSYEQYF
>TRBJ1-1|-|-|TRBV6-5
TGTGCCAGCGGGGGGGCGACTGAAGCTTTCTTT
CASGGATEAFF
>TRBJ2-5|TRBD1|few|TRBV5-4
TGTGCCAGCAGCGCTAAAGGGGGCTGGGAGACCCAGTACTTC
CASSAKGGWETQYF
>TRBJ2-7|TRBD1|-|TRBV11-2
TGTGCCAGCAGCCCCTTCGGACAGGGCTCCTACGAGCAGTACTTC
CASSPFGQGSYEQYF
>TRBJ2-1|-|few|TRBV5-6
TGTGCCAGCAGCTCGACAGACGTGAGATACAATGAGCAGTTCTTC
CASSSTDVRYNEQFF
>TRBJ1-3|-|-|TRBV30
TGTGCCTCCCAAAGACTGATCTCTGGAAACACCATATATTTT
CASQRLISGNTIYF
>TRBJ1-3|TRBD1|few|TRBV2
TGTGCCAGCAGACCAGGGACAGATGGAAACACCATATATTTT
CASRPGTDGNTIYF
>TRBJ1-6|TRBD1|few|TRBV5-4
TGTGCCAGCAGCTTGAAACAGGGGCTGAATTCACCCCTCCACTTT
CASSLKQGLNSPLHF
>TRBJ2-5|TRBD2|-|TRBV19
TGTGCCAGTAGCCTTAGCGGGGGGATTGAGACCCAGTACTTC
CASSLSGGIETQYF
>TRBJ1-1|TRBD1|-|TRBV7-9
TGTGCCAGCAGCTTAGGGAGTTCAGGGGGCGATGCCACTGAAGCTTTCTTT
CASSLGSSGGDATEAFF
>TRBJ2-7|-|few|TRBV30
TGTGCCTGGAGTGTACGAGGAAGGCAGTACTTC
CAWSVRGRQYF
>TRBJ2-3|TRBD2|few|TRBV4-2
TGTGCCAGCAGCCCCGGAAATAGCGGGGGGCCAACGCAGTATTTT
CASSPGNSGGPTQYF
>TRBJ2-5|-|few|TRBV7-8
TGTGCCAGCCTCTACGGGGGAGCACAAGAGACCCAGTACTTC
CASLYGGAQETQYF
>TRBJ2-7|TRBD2|-|TRBV4-3
TGCGCCAGCAGCCAAGTTAGGGGACTAGAAACCTACGAGCAGTACTTC
CASSQVRGLETYEQYF
>TRBJ1-1|TRBD1|few|TRBV28
TGTGCCAGCAGGCGACAGGGGTGGAACACTGAAGCTTTCTTT
CASRRQGWNTEAFF
>TRBJ1-2|TRBD1|-|TRBV7-9
TGTGCCAGCAGCGGGGGACAGGACTATGGCTACACCTTC
CASSGGQDYGYTF
>TRBJ1-2|-|few|TRBV4-2
TGTGCCAGCAGCCATAGGCCCCCTGGACGGGGGGAATACTATGGCTACACCTTC
CASSHRPPGRGEYYGYTF
>TRBJ2-1|-|few|TRBV9
TGTGCCAGCAGCGCGGTCGGGGGCAATGAGCAGTTCTTC
CASSAVGGNEQFF
>TRBJ2-2|-|few|TRBV29-1
TGCAGCGCTAACCAGGGTAACACCGGGGAGCTGTTTTTT
CSANQGNTGELFF
>TRBJ1-2|-|few|TRBV4-3
TGCGCCAGCAGCCAAGAGTCCTCGGGAGGCTACACCTTC
CASSQESSGGYTF